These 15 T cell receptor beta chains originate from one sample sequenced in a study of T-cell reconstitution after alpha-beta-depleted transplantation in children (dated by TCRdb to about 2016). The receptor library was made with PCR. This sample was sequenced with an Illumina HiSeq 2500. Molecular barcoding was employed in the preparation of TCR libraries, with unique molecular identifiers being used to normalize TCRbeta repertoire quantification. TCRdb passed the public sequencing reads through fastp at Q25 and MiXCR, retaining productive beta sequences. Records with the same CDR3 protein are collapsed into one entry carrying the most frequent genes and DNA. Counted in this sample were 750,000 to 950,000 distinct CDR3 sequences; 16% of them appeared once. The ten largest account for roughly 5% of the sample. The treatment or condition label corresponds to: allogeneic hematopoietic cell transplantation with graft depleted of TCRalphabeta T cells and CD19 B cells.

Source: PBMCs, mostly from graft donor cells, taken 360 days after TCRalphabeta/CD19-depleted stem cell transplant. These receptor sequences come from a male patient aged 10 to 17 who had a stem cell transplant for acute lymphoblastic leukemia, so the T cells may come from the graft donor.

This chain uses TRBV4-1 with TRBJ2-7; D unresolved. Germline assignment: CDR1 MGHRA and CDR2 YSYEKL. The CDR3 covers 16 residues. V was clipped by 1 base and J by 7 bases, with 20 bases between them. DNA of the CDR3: TGCGCCAGCAGCCAAGTTCCCTCCCCTCCAGATCGGGAGCAGTACTTC. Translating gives CASSQVPSPPDREQYF.

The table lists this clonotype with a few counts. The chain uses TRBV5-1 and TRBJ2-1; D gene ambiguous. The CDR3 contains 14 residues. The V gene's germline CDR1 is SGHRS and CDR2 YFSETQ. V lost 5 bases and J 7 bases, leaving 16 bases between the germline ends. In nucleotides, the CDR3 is TGCGCCAGCAGTCCGATACCGGGCACAAATGAGCAGTTCTTC. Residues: CASSPIPGTNEQFF.

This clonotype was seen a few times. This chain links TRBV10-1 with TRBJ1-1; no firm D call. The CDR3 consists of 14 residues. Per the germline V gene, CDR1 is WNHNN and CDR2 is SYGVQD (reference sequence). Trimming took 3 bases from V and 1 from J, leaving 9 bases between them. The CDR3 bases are TGCGCCAGCAGTGAAGGAGGAAAGAACACTGAAGCTTTCTTT. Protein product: CASSEGGKNTEAFF.

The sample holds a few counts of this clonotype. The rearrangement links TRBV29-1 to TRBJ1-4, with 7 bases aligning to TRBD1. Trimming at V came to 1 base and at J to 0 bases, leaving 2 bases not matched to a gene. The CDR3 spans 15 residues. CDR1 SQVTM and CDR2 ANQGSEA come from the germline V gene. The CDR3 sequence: CSVEGQGSTNEKLFF. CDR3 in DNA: TGCAGCGTTGAAGGACAGGGTTCAACTAATGAAAAACTGTTTTTT.

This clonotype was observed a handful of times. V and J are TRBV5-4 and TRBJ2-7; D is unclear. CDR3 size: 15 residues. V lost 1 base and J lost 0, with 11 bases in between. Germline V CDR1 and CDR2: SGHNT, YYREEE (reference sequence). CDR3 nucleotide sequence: TGTGCCAGCAGCTTGATAGGGCCCTCCTCCTACGAGCAGTACTTC. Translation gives CASSLIGPSSYEQYF.

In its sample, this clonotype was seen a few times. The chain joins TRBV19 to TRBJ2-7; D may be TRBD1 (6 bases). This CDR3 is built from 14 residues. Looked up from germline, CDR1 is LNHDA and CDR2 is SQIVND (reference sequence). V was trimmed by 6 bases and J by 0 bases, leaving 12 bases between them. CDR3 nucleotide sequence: TGTGCCAGTAGGGGGGCCCCGAGCTCCTACGAGCAGTACTTC. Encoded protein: CASRGAPSSYEQYF.

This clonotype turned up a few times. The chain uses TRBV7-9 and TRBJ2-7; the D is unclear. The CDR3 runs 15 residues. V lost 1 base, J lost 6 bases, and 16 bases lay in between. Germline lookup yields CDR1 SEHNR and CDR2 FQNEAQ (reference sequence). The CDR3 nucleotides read TGTGCCAGCAGCTTAGTCTCCTACACTTCGGCCGAGCAGTACTTC. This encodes CASSLVSYTSAEQYF.

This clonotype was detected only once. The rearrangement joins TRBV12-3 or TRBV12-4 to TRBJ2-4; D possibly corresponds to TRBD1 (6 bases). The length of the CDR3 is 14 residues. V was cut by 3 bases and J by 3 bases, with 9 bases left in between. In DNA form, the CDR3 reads TGTGCCAGCAGTTTCCAGGGGTTCAAAAACATTCAGTACTTC. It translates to CASSFQGFKNIQYF.

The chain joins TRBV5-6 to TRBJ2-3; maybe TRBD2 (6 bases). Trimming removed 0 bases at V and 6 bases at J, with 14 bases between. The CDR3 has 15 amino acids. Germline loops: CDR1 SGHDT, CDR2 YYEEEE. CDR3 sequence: CASSLDGGLKDTQYF. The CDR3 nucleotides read TGTGCCAGCAGCTTGGACGGGGGATTAAAGGATACGCAGTATTTT.

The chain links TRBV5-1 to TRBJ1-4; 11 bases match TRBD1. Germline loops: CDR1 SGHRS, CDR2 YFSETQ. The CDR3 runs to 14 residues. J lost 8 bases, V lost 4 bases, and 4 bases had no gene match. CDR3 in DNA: TGCGCCAGCAGCCCGGGACAGGGGGAAGAAAAACTGTTTTTT. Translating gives CASSPGQGEEKLFF.

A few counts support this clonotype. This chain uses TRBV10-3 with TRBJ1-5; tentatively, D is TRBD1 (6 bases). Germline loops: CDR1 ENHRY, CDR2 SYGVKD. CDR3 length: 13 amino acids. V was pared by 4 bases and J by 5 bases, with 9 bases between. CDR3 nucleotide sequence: TGTGCCATCAGTGTTGGGGGCTATCAGCCCCAGCATTTT. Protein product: CAISVGGYQPQHF.

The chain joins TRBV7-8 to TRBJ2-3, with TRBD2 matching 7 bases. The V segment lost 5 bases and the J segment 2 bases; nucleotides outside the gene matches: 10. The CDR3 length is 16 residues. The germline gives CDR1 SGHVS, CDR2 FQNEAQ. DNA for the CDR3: TGTGCCAGCAGCCCCCTCCCTAGCGGAATCACAGATACGCAGTATTTT. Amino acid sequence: CASSPLPSGITDTQYF.

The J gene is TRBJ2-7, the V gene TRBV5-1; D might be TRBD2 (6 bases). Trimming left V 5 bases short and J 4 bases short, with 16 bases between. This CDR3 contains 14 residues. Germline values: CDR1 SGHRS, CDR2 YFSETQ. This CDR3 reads CASRWLEGTYEQYF. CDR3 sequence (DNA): TGCGCCAGCAGATGGCTGGAGGGTACGTACGAGCAGTACTTC. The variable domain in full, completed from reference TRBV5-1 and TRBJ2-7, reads KAGVTQTPRYLIKTRGQQVTLSCSPISGHRSVSWYQQTPGQGLQFLFEYFSETQRNKGNFPGRFSGRQFSNSRSEMNVSTLELGDSALYLCASRWLEGTYEQYFGPGTRLTVT.

CDR3: CASSAERYEQYF. In nucleotides, the CDR3 is TGCGCCAGCAGCGCAGAACGGTACGAGCAGTACTTC. The V gene is TRBV5-1, the J gene TRBJ2-7, with D uncertain. This CDR3 is 12 amino acids long. The germline CDR1 and CDR2 sequences are SGHRS and YFSETQ. The V end lost 4 bases, the J end lost 4 bases, and 9 bases lay between the germline ends.

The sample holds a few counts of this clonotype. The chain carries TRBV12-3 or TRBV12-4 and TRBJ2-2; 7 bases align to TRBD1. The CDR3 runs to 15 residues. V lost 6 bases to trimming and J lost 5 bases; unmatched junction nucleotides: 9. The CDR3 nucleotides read TGTGCCAGCAGAAAGACAGGGTATAAAACCGGGGAGCTGTTTTTT. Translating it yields CASRKTGYKTGELFF.